These 30 T cell receptor beta chains were all obtained from the same sample, sequenced in a study of blood T cell repertoires in COVID-19. TCRdb's table, derived via immunoSEQ multiplex PCR, lists solely in-frame clones and lacks some. In the table there are approximately 110,000 clones, 70% to 85% of which are singletons. The sample consisted of peripheral blood. Receptors were obtained from an older man with active or convalescent COVID-19.

The chain joins TRBV21-1 to TRBJ2-3; TRBD1 was called by the table and not checked on the DNA. TRBV21-1 is deemed a pseudogene. The CDR3 is made up of 14 amino acids. CDR3: CASTPGQITDTQYF. The DNA of the CDR3 is TGTGCCAGCACCCCGGGACAGATCACAGATACGCAGTATTTT.

The V call is TRBV7-9, the J call TRBJ2-1; weak D call: TRBD2 (5 bases). Germline V gene lookup returns CDR1 SEHNR and CDR2 FQNEAQ (reference sequence). V was trimmed by 4 bases and J by 10 bases, leaving 23 bases between them. The CDR3 loop spans 16 amino acids. CDR3 DNA: TGTGCCAGCAGCTACACTGCGGGCTTCCGTGCCGAGGAGCAGTTCTTC. Protein: CASSYTAGFRAEEQFF.

This chain links TRBV19 with TRBJ1-5; D possibly corresponds to TRBD1 (6 bases). Germline lookup yields CDR1 LNHDA and CDR2 SQIVND (reference sequence). The CDR3 loop spans 14 amino acids. V gave up 3 bases and J gave up 3 bases, with 9 bases separating them. The CDR3 DNA reads as TGTGCCAGTAGTATCCACAGGGCCAATCAGCCCCAGCATTTT. This encodes CASSIHRANQPQHF.

This chain links TRBV27 with TRBJ2-5; D gene ambiguous. CDR3 size: 15 residues. V lost 6 bases and J 5 bases, leaving 19 bases between the germline ends. The germline V gene has CDR1 MNHEY and CDR2 SMNVEV (reference sequence). CDR3 in amino acids: CASSPGLPSPETQYF. DNA of the CDR3: TGTGCCAGCAGCCCCGGGTTACCCTCGCCGGAGACCCAGTACTTC.

The J gene is TRBJ2-5, the V gene TRBV3-1 (or the pseudogene TRBV3-2), with D maybe TRBD2 (5 bases). Germline CDR1 and CDR2: LGHDT and YNNKEL (reference sequence). This CDR3 has 15 residues. With 4 bases removed from V and 4 bases from J, the gap between germline ends came to 16 bases. CDR3 loop: CASSLDGGPRETQYF. DNA for the CDR3: TGTGCCAGCAGCCTCGATGGCGGGCCCCGAGAGACCCAGTACTTC.

V is TRBV5-1 and J is TRBJ1-5; 9 nucleotides match TRBD1. The V gene's germline CDR1 is SGHRS and CDR2 YFSETQ. V was clipped by 4 bases and J by 4 bases; unmatched bases: 6. The CDR3 extends over 15 amino acids. The CDR3 sequence: CASSVGQGINQPQHF. As DNA, the CDR3 is TGCGCCAGCAGCGTCGGACAGGGGATAAATCAGCCCCAGCATTTT.

The chain couples TRBV5-4 to TRBJ2-5, with 10 bases matching TRBD2. CDR3 length: 15 amino acids. V shed 9 bases and J 4 bases; nucleotides not matched to a gene: 12. Looked up from germline, CDR1 is SGHNT and CDR2 is YYREEE (reference sequence). The CDR3 spells CATQSGRARGETQYF. In DNA, the CDR3 is TGTGCCACCCAGAGCGGGAGGGCCCGAGGAGAGACCCAGTACTTC. The full variable domain, with the rest looked up from reference TRBV5-4 and TRBJ2-5, is ETGVTQSPTHLIKTRGQQVTLRCSSQSGHNTVSWYQQALGQGPQFIFQYYREEENGRGNFPPRFSGLQFPNYSSELNVNALELDDSALYLCATQSGRARGETQYFGPGTRLLVL.

This clone came up once. The chain is built from TRBV5-1 and TRBJ2-3, with D unresolved. Germline V lookup: CDR1 SGHRS, CDR2 YFSETQ. This CDR3 region has 16 residues. V gave up 5 bases and J gave up 2 bases, with 18 bases separating them. The chain's CDR3 is CASSPGSIPPTDTQYF. The CDR3 DNA follows: TGCGCCAGCAGTCCCGGGTCAATCCCTCCCACAGATACGCAGTATTTT.

The chain recombines TRBV6-4 with TRBJ2-7, with a weak D call TRBD1 (6 bases). Germline-derived CDR1 and CDR2 are MRHNA and SNTAGT. This CDR3 comprises 16 residues. Trimming removed 4 bases from V and 0 bases from J, with 16 bases in between. The CDR3 sequence: CASSVNQRQASYEQYF. The CDR3 nucleotides are TGTGCCAGCAGTGTCAACCAAAGACAGGCCTCCTACGAGCAGTACTTC.

The chain links TRBV19 to TRBJ2-1, with D perhaps matching TRBD2 (6 bases). CDR1 is LNHDA and CDR2 is SQIVND in the germline V gene (reference sequence). Deletions cut 3 bases from V and 9 bases from J, with 21 bases between. The CDR3 consists of 16 residues. This CDR3 is CASSIPVGVGGVEQFF. The CDR3 bases are TGTGCCAGTAGTATCCCCGTCGGGGTGGGGGGTGTTGAGCAGTTCTTC. Using reference TRBV19 and TRBJ2-1 for the parts outside the CDR3, the full variable domain is DGGITQSPKYLFRKEGQNVTLSCEQNLNHDAMYWYRQDPGQGLRLIYYSQIVNDFQKGDIAEGYSVSREKKESFPLTVTSAQKNPTAFYLCASSIPVGVGGVEQFFGPGTRLTVL.

This rearrangement joins TRBV24-1 to TRBJ2-5; 9 bases line up with TRBD2. J lost 4 bases, V lost 4 bases, and 9 bases had no gene match. CDR1 is KGHDR and CDR2 is SFDVKD in the germline V gene. The CDR3 spans 16 residues. The CDR3, as DNA: TGTGCCACCAGTGACAATAGCGGGAGAGGTGGAGAGACCCAGTACTTC. This codes for CATSDNSGRGGETQYF.

V gene TRBV7-9 combines with J gene TRBJ1-2, with 7 positions matching TRBD1. The CDR3 extends over 16 amino acids. V lost 1 base and J lost 4; bases outside the gene matches: 9. Germline V gene lookup returns CDR1 SEHNR and CDR2 FQNEAQ (reference sequence). CDR3 in DNA: TGTGCCAGCAGCTTAGTCGGCAGGGGGAAGGCCTATGGCTACACCTTC. As protein: CASSLVGRGKAYGYTF. Supplemented by reference TRBV7-9 and TRBJ1-2, the full variable domain reads DTGVSQNPRHKITKRGQNVTFRCDPISEHNRLYWYRQTLGQGPEFLTYFQNEAQLEKSRLLSDRFSAERPKGSFSTLEIQRTEQGDSAMYLCASSLVGRGKAYGYTFGSGTRLTVV.

The table lists this clone with a count of one. The chain links TRBV7-2 to TRBJ2-3; weak D call: TRBD2 (5 bases). The CDR3 has 15 residues. Germline CDR1 and CDR2: SGHTA and FQGNSA. The V and J ends lost 2 bases and 3 bases respectively, with 12 bases between them. As DNA, the CDR3 is TGTGCCAGCAGCTTAAGAAGAGCGGAAACAGATACGCAGTATTTT. It codes for CASSLRRAETDTQYF.

The V gene is TRBV11-2, the J gene TRBJ2-7; TRBD2 matches 13 bases. Trimming at V came to 2 bases and at J to 3 bases, leaving 7 bases not matched to a gene. The CDR3 runs to 17 residues. Germline CDR1 reads SGHAT; CDR2 reads FQNNGV. The CDR3 region is CASSLPPRTSGGYEQYF. CDR3 bases: TGTGCCAGCAGCTTACCCCCTAGGACTAGCGGGGGCTACGAGCAGTACTTC.

V gene TRBV28 combines with J gene TRBJ2-5, with D possibly matching TRBD1 (6 bases). Trimming shortened V by 7 bases and J by 5 bases, and 8 bases separated the two germline ends. This CDR3 has 11 residues. The germline V gene has CDR1 MDHEN and CDR2 SYDVKM. The CDR3 DNA sequence: TGTGCCAGCATGAGGGGGGAGACCCAGTACTTC. Its translation: CASMRGETQYF.

The V gene is TRBV6-5, the J gene TRBJ2-7, with TRBD1 matching 7 bases. CDR1 and CDR2 (germline): MNHEY, SVGAGI. V was clipped by 2 bases and J by 4 bases; unmatched bases: 5. The CDR3 is 14 residues long. The CDR3 bases are TGTGCCAGCAGTTACGACAGGGATATGTACGAGCAGTACTTC. Its protein product is CASSYDRDMYEQYF.

V gene TRBV14 combines with J gene TRBJ2-1; possible D gene TRBD2, 5 bases. Germline lookup yields CDR1 SGHDN and CDR2 FVKESK. This CDR3 is 18 amino acids long. The germline V and J ends were trimmed by 0 bases and 0 bases, with 15 bases remaining between them. As DNA, the CDR3 is TGTGCCAGCAGCCAAGATTCAGTAGCGAGAAGCTCCTACAATGAGCAGTTCTTC. Its translation is CASSQDSVARSSYNEQFF.

The J gene is TRBJ1-2, the V gene TRBV6-1; the D gene is possibly TRBD1 (6 bases). The CDR3 spans 14 residues. Per germline, CDR1 MNHNS and CDR2 SASEGT. V lost 3 bases, J lost 4 bases, and 12 bases lay in between. CDR3 in amino acids: CASSDVNRAYGYTF. The DNA of the CDR3 is TGTGCCAGCAGTGACGTTAACAGGGCCTATGGCTACACCTTC.

The V gene is TRBV19, the J gene TRBJ1-2; D uncertain. The germline CDR1 and CDR2 sequences are LNHDA and SQIVND (reference sequence). This CDR3 region has 12 residues. V lost 6 bases and J 2 bases, leaving 7 bases between the germline ends. CDR3 sequence: CASRPQNYGYTF. CDR3 nucleotides: TGTGCCAGTAGGCCACAAAACTATGGCTACACCTTC.

The V gene is TRBV27, the J gene TRBJ2-1; the match to TRBD2 covers 12 bases. CDR1 and CDR2 (germline): MNHEY, SMNVEV (reference sequence). The J segment lost 7 bases and the V segment lost 5 bases, leaving 9 bases of the junction unmatched. CDR3 length: 16 amino acids. The CDR3 here is CASSLSGLAGINEQFF. Here the CDR3 DNA reads TGTGCCAGCAGTCTCTCGGGACTAGCGGGCATAAATGAGCAGTTCTTC.

V is TRBV6-5 and J is TRBJ2-3, with D perhaps TRBD1 (5 bases). This CDR3 region has 14 residues. V lost 2 bases to trimming and J lost 3 bases, with 9 bases between them. CDR1 and CDR2 (germline): MNHEY, SVGAGI. CDR3 sequence (DNA): TGTGCCAGCAGTTACCGAACAGGAACAGATACGCAGTATTTT. Translating gives CASSYRTGTDTQYF.

The chain uses TRBV19 and TRBJ1-3; D might be TRBD1 (6 bases). This CDR3 has 15 residues. The germline CDR1 and CDR2 sequences are LNHDA and SQIVND (reference sequence). V lost 3 bases and J 3 bases, leaving 12 bases between the germline ends. DNA of the CDR3: TGTGCCAGTAGTATCCACAGGGCGGATGGAAACACCATATATTTT. Its translation is CASSIHRADGNTIYF. Using reference TRBV19 and TRBJ1-3 for the parts outside the CDR3, the full variable domain is DGGITQSPKYLFRKEGQNVTLSCEQNLNHDAMYWYRQDPGQGLRLIYYSQIVNDFQKGDIAEGYSVSREKKESFPLTVTSAQKNPTAFYLCASSIHRADGNTIYFGEGSWLTVV.

This chain joins TRBV5-1 and TRBJ2-7; TRBD1 matches 11 bases. This CDR3 has 15 amino acids. The germline CDR1 and CDR2 sequences are SGHRS and YFSETQ. Unmatched junction bases numbered 3, after V lost 4 bases and J lost 0 bases. The CDR3 DNA is TGCGCCAGCAGCGGGACAGGGGGTACCTCCTACGAGCAGTACTTC. It encodes CASSGTGGTSYEQYF.

The chain has TRBV3-1 (or the pseudogene TRBV3-2) and TRBJ1-1, with D unresolved. V lost 4 bases, J lost 4 bases, and 13 bases lay in between. Germline loops: CDR1 LGHDT, CDR2 YNNKEL (reference sequence). The CDR3 contains 14 residues. This CDR3 reads CASSLGFEGTEAFF. The CDR3 DNA reads as TGTGCCAGCAGCCTGGGGTTTGAGGGCACTGAAGCTTTCTTT.

V gene TRBV11-2 combines with J gene TRBJ2-7; 12 positions match TRBD2. Losses at the gene ends were 4 bases for V and 3 bases for J; bases not matched to a gene: 7. The germline gives CDR1 SGHAT, CDR2 FQNNGV. The CDR3 sequence is 16 residues long. DNA for the CDR3: TGTGCCAGCAGCTCCGCACTAGCGGGAGGCATCTACGAGCAGTACTTC. Its translation: CASSSALAGGIYEQYF. Together with reference TRBV11-2 and TRBJ2-7, the CDR3 gives the full variable domain: EAGVAQSPRYKIIEKRQSVAFWCNPISGHATLYWYQQILGQGPKLLIQFQNNGVVDDSQLPKDRFSAERLKGVDSTLKIQPAKLEDSAVYLCASSSALAGGIYEQYFGPGTRLTVT.

The CDR3 here is CASSRTASGANVLTF. CDR3 in DNA: TGTGCCAGCAGTCGGACAGCCTCTGGGGCCAACGTCCTGACTTTC. This chain joins TRBV2 and TRBJ2-6; weak D call: TRBD1 (6 bases). The CDR3 consists of 15 residues. Deletions cut 5 bases from V and 0 bases from J, with 8 bases between. CDR1 SNHLY and CDR2 FYNNEI come from the germline V gene.

The chain carries TRBV28 and TRBJ1-4, with a tentative D call TRBD1 (6 bases). Germline CDR1 and CDR2: MDHEN and SYDVKM. Trimming pared 8 bases from V and 8 bases from J, leaving 18 bases between. The CDR3 is 14 amino acids. The CDR3 DNA reads as TGTGCCAGCCAGGGGATACTGGGCGCGGAAAAACTGTTTTTT. Amino acid sequence: CASQGILGAEKLFF.

This clone has just a few counts. V gene TRBV21-1 combines with J gene TRBJ2-7; TRBD2, the table's D call, was not compared with the DNA. TRBV21-1 is an annotated pseudogene. The CDR3 is made up of 15 amino acids. In nucleotides, the CDR3 is TGTGCCAGCAGCAAAGCGGGCGGGAGTAAGTACGAGCAGTACTTC. This sequence encodes CASSKAGGSKYEQYF.

The V and J genes are TRBV19 and TRBJ2-1, with unresolved D. The germline V gene encodes CDR1 LNHDA and CDR2 SQIVND (reference sequence). The CDR3 sequence is 13 residues long. V was pared by 4 bases and J by 7 bases, with 11 bases between. The CDR3 is CASSTHFWNEQFF. CDR3 DNA sequence: TGTGCCAGTAGTACCCACTTTTGGAATGAGCAGTTCTTC.

V is TRBV29-1 and J is TRBJ1-1; D is ambiguous. This CDR3 is built from 11 residues. Germline V gives CDR1 SQVTM, CDR2 ANQGSEA. V lost 4 bases, J lost 0 bases, and 3 bases lay in between. CDR3 residues: CSVAMNTEAFF. The CDR3 DNA sequence: TGCAGCGTTGCCATGAACACTGAAGCTTTCTTT.